Presented here are 16 T cell receptor beta chains from one specimen sequenced in a study of tumor-infiltrating lymphocytes in oesophageal squamous cell carcinoma. From the PCR reads, TCRdb called clonotypes with MiXCR, one entry per CDR3 protein. Of some 20,000 distinct CDR3 sequences listed, 35% to 45% were seen once; the top ten hold around 35%. The sequencing sample was made of normal esophageal tissue next to the tumor. The receptors come from a female donor with esophageal squamous cell carcinoma.

The chain employs TRBV4-2 and TRBJ1-6; 9 bases are shared with TRBD1. Germline V lookup: CDR1 LGHNA, CDR2 YNFKEQ. V lost 0 bases to trimming and J lost 8 bases; unmatched junction nucleotides: 14. This CDR3 region has 19 residues. In DNA, the CDR3 is TGTGCCAGCAGCCAAGAAAAAACAGCAGGACAGGGGCAGGATTCACCCCTCCACTTT. This sequence encodes CASSQEKTAGQGQDSPLHF.

The genes are TRBV24-1 and TRBJ2-3; a possible D gene is TRBD2 (5 bases). The CDR3 has 12 amino acids. V was trimmed by 0 bases and J by 14 bases, leaving 11 bases between them. From germline, CDR1 is KGHDR and CDR2 SFDVKD. The CDR3 loop is CATSDLTGELYF. CDR3 coding DNA: TGTGCCACCAGTGATTTGACCGGGGAGCTGTATTTT.

This rearrangement joins TRBV10-3 to TRBJ2-7; the match to TRBD2 covers 10 bases. With V trimmed by 3 bases and J by 6 bases, 5 bases remained unmatched. Germline V CDR1 and CDR2: ENHRY, SYGVKD. There are 14 residues in the CDR3. The CDR3 DNA sequence: TGTGCCATCAGTGATGGGGCTAGCGGGAGCGAGCAGTACTTC. This sequence encodes CAISDGASGSEQYF.

This clonotype was observed a few times. The rearrangement links TRBV7-2 to TRBJ2-3; possibly TRBD2 for D (6 bases). Matching the DNA end better, TRBJ2-5 makes the J call doubtful. CDR1 and CDR2 from the germline V gene are SGHTA and FQGNSA. There are 16 residues in the CDR3. The CDR3 here is CASRIGFTSIQETQYF. CDR3 sequence (DNA): TGTGCCAGCAGGATTGGGTTTACTAGCATACAAGAGACCCAGTACTTC.

The V gene is TRBV18, the J gene TRBJ2-1; no firm D call. The J call could be wrong; TRBJ2-7 is a better fit for the DNA end. The CDR3 has 13 amino acids. The germline CDR1 and CDR2 sequences are KGHSH and LQKENI. DNA of the CDR3: TGTGCCAGCGTCACCGGCTCCTCCTACGAGCAGTACTTC. It codes for CASVTGSSYEQYF.

This clonotype was observed a single time. The rearrangement joins TRBV12-3 or TRBV12-4 to TRBJ2-7, with TRBD2 matching 7 bases. The DNA matches TRBJ2-1 better at its end, which makes the J call doubtful. This CDR3 contains 15 residues. Here the CDR3 reads CASSNPGLLTDTQFF. The CDR3 bases are TGTGCCAGCAGTAATCCGGGACTACTCACAGATACGCAGTTCTTC.

The V and J genes are TRBV5-4 and TRBJ2-1, with 8 positions matching TRBD1. The J call could be wrong; TRBJ1-2 is a better fit for the DNA end. This CDR3 is 18 amino acids long. Germline loops: CDR1 SGHNT, CDR2 YYREEE (reference sequence). The CDR3 coding sequence is TGTGCCAGCAGCCCGGACAGGGAGAGAAGGAGGCTGGGATATGGCTACACCTTC. Translation gives CASSPDRERRRLGYGYTF.

A single count supports this clonotype. The junction departs from germline at one end; a sequencing error may be responsible. This rearrangement joins TRBV7-4 to TRBJ2-4, with a possible D match to TRBD2 (5 bases). CDR3 size: 12 residues. Looked up from germline, CDR1 is SGHVT and CDR2 is SQSDAQ. CDR3 sequence: CASTVEGSPLHF. CDR3 DNA: TGTGCCAGCACCGTAGAGGGTTCACCCCTCCACTTC.

V usage is TRBV7-4 and J usage is TRBJ2-3; possible D gene TRBD1, 6 bases. The V gene's germline CDR1 is SGHVT and CDR2 SQSDAQ. The CDR3 is 15 amino acids. The germline V and J ends were trimmed by 4 bases and 3 bases, with 14 bases remaining between them. Written as DNA, the CDR3 is TGTGCCAGCAGCTCAATGGACAGCTTTACAGATACGCAGTATTTT. It encodes CASSSMDSFTDTQYF.

In regard to this clonotype: The germline gene is not matched at one end of the junction; a read error may be the cause. This rearrangement joins TRBV7-7 to TRBJ2-7; no clear D. The CDR3 length is 13 residues. Germline CDR1 is SSHAT and CDR2 is FNYEAQ (reference sequence). CDR3 DNA: TGTGCTAGCAGCTTAGACGAGTATTCACCCCTCCACTTC. Translated: CASSLDEYSPLHF.

The chain is built from TRBV11-2 and TRBJ2-3; D might be TRBD2 (6 bases). TRBJ2-7 explains the end of the DNA better; the J call may be wrong. This CDR3 has 16 residues. From germline, CDR1 is SGHAT and CDR2 FQNNGV. The CDR3 DNA reads TGTGCCAGCAGCTTAGACTTCGGGACTCTCCGTGGTGAGCAGTACTTC. Encoded protein: CASSLDFGTLRGEQYF.

With respect to this clonotype: The CDR3 does not close with the conserved phenylalanine or tryptophan, likely indicating a read error. It is unclear where the CDR3 begins or ends on the DNA, so no DNA is shown, and the CDR3 is as TCRdb lists it. The chain employs TRBV5-3 and TRBJ2-6; the table gives TRBD1 as D, unverified against the DNA. TRBV5-3 is an ORF, with its function uncertain. From its first to its last residue, the CDR3 has 8 amino acids. The CDR3 reads CASLYRGR.

This sequence joins TRBV7-2 and TRBJ2-1; the D is unclear. This CDR3 has 13 residues. Between the trimmed V and J ends, which lost 1 base and 8 bases, there was a span of 9 bases. Germline values: CDR1 SGHTA, CDR2 FQGNSA. The CDR3, as DNA: TGTGCCAGCAGCTTAGGGCTTTTGGATGAGCAGTTCTTC. This sequence encodes CASSLGLLDEQFF.

Many counts were recorded for this clonotype. This chain uses TRBV10-2 with TRBJ2-7; no clear D gene. Germline-derived CDR1 and CDR2 are WSHSY and SAAADI. Trimming removed 6 bases from V and 3 bases from J, with 12 bases in between. The CDR3 totals 13 residues. Here the CDR3 DNA reads TGCGCCAGCAGCCCGACTGGCAACTACGAGCAGTACTTC. Protein: CASSPTGNYEQYF.

This clonotype was observed a handful of times. The rearrangement joins TRBV24-1 to TRBJ2-1, with TRBD1 identical over 12 bases. J lost 7 bases, V lost 5 bases, and 5 bases had no gene match. The CDR3 covers 15 residues. Germline V gene lookup returns CDR1 KGHDR and CDR2 SFDVKD. Written as DNA, the CDR3 is TGTGCCACCAGTGCCGGGACAGGGGGCTCAAATGAGCAGTTCTTC. Its protein is CATSAGTGGSNEQFF.

The genes are TRBV7-2 and TRBJ2-2; possible D gene TRBD1, 6 bases. V was pared by 3 bases and J by 3 bases, with 8 bases between. In germline, CDR1 is SGHTA, CDR2 FQGNSA. The CDR3 consists of 14 residues. The CDR3 nucleotides are TGTGCCAGCAGCTTCGGACAGCACACCGGGGAGCTGTTTTTT. Its protein is CASSFGQHTGELFF.